The entry below describes one T cell receptor (beta chain). What it binds is unknown. Germline CDR1 MNHEY, CDR2 SVGAGI. The trim removed 0 bases at V and 2 bases at J, leaving 3 bases unmatched. This CDR3 contains 15 residues. Among the patients, none had received any treatment before thyroid surgery. This entry belongs to a study of metastatic and nonmetastatic thyroid tumors. For the study at large: Repertoires from blood and tumor or nodule tissue of malignant and benign thyroid patients were compared. Overall study results and limits: Across blood and tumor, TCR beta diversity in malignant thyroid tumors was reportedly significantly higher than in benign nodules.

Authors' methods: The study's classifier, a distant-metastasis tool for papillary thyroid cancer, was built using CDR3 differences across clinicopathological groups. TCRdb re-analyzed the PCR reads through MiXCR. Here the V and J calls rest on TCRdb's processing, not on the authors' analysis. The sample includes some 42,000 clones, about 26% of them seen just once. This clonotype originated in a male donor with papillary thyroid cancer or a benign thyroid nodule (not recorded which). Some clones in this sample may be carry-over from other donors' samples. Sequencing used blood. The rearrangement uses TRBV6-5 and TRBJ1-2; TRBD1 aligns across 7 bases. The CDR3 protein is CASSYSTGRNYGYTF. In DNA, the CDR3 is TGTGCCAGCAGTTACTCGACAGGGCGGAACTATGGCTACACCTTC.